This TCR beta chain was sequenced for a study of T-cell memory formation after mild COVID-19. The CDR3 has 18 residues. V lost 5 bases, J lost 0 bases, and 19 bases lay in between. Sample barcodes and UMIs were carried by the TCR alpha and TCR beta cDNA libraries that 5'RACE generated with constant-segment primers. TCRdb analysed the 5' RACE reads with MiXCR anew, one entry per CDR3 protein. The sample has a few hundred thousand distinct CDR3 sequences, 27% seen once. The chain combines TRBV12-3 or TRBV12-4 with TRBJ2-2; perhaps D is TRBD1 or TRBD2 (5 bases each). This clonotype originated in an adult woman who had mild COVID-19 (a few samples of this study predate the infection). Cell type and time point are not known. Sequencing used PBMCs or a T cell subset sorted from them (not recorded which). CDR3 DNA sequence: TGTGCCAGCAGTGGCCGATTGGGGGTCATCGCGAACACCGGGGAGCTGTTTTTT. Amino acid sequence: CASSGRLGVIANTGELFF.